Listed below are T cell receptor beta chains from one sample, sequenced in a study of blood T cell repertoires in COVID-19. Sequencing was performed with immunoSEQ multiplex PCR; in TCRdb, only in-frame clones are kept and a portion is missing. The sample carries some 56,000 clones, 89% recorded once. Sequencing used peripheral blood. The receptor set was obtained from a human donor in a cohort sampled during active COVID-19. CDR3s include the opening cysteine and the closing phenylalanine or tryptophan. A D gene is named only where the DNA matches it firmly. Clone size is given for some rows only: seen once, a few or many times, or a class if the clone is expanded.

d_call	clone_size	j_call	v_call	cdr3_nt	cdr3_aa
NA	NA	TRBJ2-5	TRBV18	TGTGCCAGCTCATGGGTATCGGGGGAGACCCAGTACTTC	CASSWVSGETQYF
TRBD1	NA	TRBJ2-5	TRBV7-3	TGTGCCAGCAGCTTAACTGGGACAGGGGTTAGAATAGGGACCCAGTACTTC	CASSLTGTGVRIGTQYF
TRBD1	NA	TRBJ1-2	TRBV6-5	TGTGCCAGCACCCGAACAGGGGGGTATGGCTACACCTTC	CASTRTGGYGYTF
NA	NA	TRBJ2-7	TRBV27	TGTGCCAGCAGTCTCGGGCCAGGAGGATTTGAGCAGTACTTC	CASSLGPGGFEQYF
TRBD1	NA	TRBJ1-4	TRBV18	TGTGCCAGCTCACCACTCGCGACAGGGGGCCTAGCTAATGAAAAACTGTTTTTT	CASSPLATGGLANEKLFF
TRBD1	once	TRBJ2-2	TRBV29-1	TGCAGCGTCGGGACAGGGGGCCCGGTGGGCACCGGGGAGCTGTTTTTT	CSVGTGGPVGTGELFF
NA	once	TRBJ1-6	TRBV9	TGTGCCAGCAGCGCCAATAATTCACCCCTCCACTTT	CASSANNSPLHF
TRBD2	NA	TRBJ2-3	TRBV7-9	TGTGCCAGCAGCTCCGTGGCTAGCGGCTTCACAGATACGCAGTATTTT	CASSSVASGFTDTQYF
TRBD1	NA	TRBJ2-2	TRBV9	TGTGCCAGCAGCGTAGTGGGACAGGGGGCCATCGGGGAGCTGTTTTTT	CASSVVGQGAIGELFF
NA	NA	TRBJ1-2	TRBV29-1	TGCAGCGTTGGCAGGGTGAACTATGGCTACACCTTC	CSVGRVNYGYTF
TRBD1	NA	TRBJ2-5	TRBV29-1	TGCAGCTTCAACAGGGGGCGCGGGGAGACCCAGTACTTC	CSFNRGRGETQYF
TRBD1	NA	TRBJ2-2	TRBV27	TGTGCCAGCAGTTTATCGGGACAGTTTCTGCCCGGGGAGCTGTTTTTT	CASSLSGQFLPGELFF
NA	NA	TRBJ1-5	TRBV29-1	TGCAGCGTTGTTGGAGGGAGTAATCAGCCCCAGCATTTT	CSVVGGSNQPQHF
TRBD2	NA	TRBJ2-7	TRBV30	TGTGCCTGGAGTTTCACGAACCCAGGACTAGCTGGGGAGCAGTACTTC	CAWSFTNPGLAGEQYF
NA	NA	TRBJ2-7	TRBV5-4	TGTGCCAGCAGCTTGGGACTAGGTGTACCCTACGAGCAGTACTTC	CASSLGLGVPYEQYF
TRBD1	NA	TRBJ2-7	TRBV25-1	TGTGCCAGCAGTGAAAGTATTGGACAGGGGATCAACGAGCAGTACTTC	CASSESIGQGINEQYF
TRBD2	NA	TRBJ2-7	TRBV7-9	TGTGCCAGCAGCCCTCGTGGGGTTAGCGGGTACGAGCAGTACTTC	CASSPRGVSGYEQYF
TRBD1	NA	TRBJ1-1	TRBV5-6	TGTGCCAGCAGCATACAGGGGGCGCCCACTGAAGCTTTCTTT	CASSIQGAPTEAFF
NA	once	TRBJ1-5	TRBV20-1	TGCAGTGCCGCGCAACCTGATCCCCAGCATTTT	CSAAQPDPQHF
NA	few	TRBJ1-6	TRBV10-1	TGCGCCAGCAGTTGGACGGACTCGGGTAATTCACCCCTCCACTTT	CASSWTDSGNSPLHF
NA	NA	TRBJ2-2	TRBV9	TGTGCCAGCAGTTACAGGGTCACCGGGGAGCTGTTTTTT	CASSYRVTGELFF
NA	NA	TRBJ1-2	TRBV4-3	TGCGCCAGCAGCCAGGGAGGGACCGCGTCCGGCTACACCTTC	CASSQGGTASGYTF
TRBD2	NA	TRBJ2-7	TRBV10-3	TGTGCCATGAAGCCTAGCGGGGATACGTACGAGCAGTACTTC	CAMKPSGDTYEQYF
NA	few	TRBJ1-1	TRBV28	TGTGCCAGCAGTTCACTGTCCGGGAACACTGAAGCTTTCTTT	CASSSLSGNTEAFF
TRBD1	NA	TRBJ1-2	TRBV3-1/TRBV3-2	TGTGCCAGCAGTCCTCGGATGACAGGGGTTAACTATGGCTACACCTTC	CASSPRMTGVNYGYTF
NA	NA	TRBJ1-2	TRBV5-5	TGTGCCAGCAGCTTGGGGGGGACTGCTCGCTATGGCTACACCTTC	CASSLGGTARYGYTF
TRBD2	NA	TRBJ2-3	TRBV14	TGTGCCAGCAGCCAAGGAGCGGGGAGCACAGATACGCAGTATTTT	CASSQGAGSTDTQYF
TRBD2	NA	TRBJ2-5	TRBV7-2	TGTGCCAGCAGTCCAGGTGGGGGGGTCCAAGAGACCCAGTACTTC	CASSPGGGVQETQYF
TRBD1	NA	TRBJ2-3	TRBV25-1	TGTGCCAGCAGTGATCTCATCGGGACAGGGGGCTCATATACGCAGTATTTT	CASSDLIGTGGSYTQYF
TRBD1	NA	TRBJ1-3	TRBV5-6	TGTGCCAGCAGACCAGGGGGCGGTGGAAACACCATATATTTT	CASRPGGGGNTIYF
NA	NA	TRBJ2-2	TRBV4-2	TGTGCCAGCAGCCAAATCCTTTCAGGGACCGGGGAGCTGTTTTTT	CASSQILSGTGELFF
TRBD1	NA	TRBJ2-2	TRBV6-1	TGTGCCAGCAGTGAAGTAACGACAGGGATGGTGGGGGCCGGGGAGCTGTTTTTT	CASSEVTTGMVGAGELFF
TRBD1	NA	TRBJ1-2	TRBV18	TGTGCCAGCTCACAAACGGGACAGGGGGATGGCTACACCTTC	CASSQTGQGDGYTF
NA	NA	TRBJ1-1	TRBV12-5	TGTGCTAGTGGTTTGGACCAGGGATCTGAAGCTTTCTTT	CASGLDQGSEAFF
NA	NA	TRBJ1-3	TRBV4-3	TGCGCCAGCAGCCAAGGGACAGCGAGCTCTGGAAACACCATATATTTT	CASSQGTASSGNTIYF
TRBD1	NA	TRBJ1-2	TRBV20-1	TGCAGTGCTAGTACCCCCGACAGGGCCGGCTACACCTTC	CSASTPDRAGYTF
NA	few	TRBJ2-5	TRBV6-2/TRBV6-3	TGTGCCAGCAGTTACCGGGGAGGGGGGCCTTTCAAGACCCAGTACTTC	CASSYRGGGPFKTQYF
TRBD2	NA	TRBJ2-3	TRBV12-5	TGTGCTAGTGGTTTGGTAACTAGCGGGGCTAGCACAGATACGCAGTATTTT	CASGLVTSGASTDTQYF
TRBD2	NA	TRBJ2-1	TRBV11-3	TGTGCCAGCAGCGGGGGGACTAGCGGGGCCTACAATGAGCAGTTCTTC	CASSGGTSGAYNEQFF
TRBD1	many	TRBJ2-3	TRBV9	TGTGCCAGCAGCACTAAAGGGGGGACAGGGATAGCAGATACGCAGTATTTT	CASSTKGGTGIADTQYF
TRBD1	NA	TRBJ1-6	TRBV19	TGTGCCAGTAGTATAACCAGACAGGGCAATTCACCCCTCCACTTT	CASSITRQGNSPLHF